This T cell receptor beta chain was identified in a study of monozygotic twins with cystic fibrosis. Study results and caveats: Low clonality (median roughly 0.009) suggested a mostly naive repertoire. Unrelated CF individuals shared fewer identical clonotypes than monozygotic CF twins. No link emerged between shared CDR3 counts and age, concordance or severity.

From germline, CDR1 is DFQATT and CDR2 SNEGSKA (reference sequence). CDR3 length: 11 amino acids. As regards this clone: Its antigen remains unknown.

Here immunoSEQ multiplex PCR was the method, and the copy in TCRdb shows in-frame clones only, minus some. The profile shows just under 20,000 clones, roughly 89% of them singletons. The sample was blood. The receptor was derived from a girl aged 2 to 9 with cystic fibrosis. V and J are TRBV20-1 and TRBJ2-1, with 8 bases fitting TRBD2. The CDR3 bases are TGCAGCTGTCGGGAGGGCCATGAGCAGTTCTTC. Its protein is CSCREGHEQFF.